This T cell receptor beta chain was observed in a study of T cells in Graves' hyperthyroidism and ophthalmopathy (dated 2019 in TCRdb). Looking at the study overall: Peripheral blood was sampled at the time of initial diagnosis, prior to any treatment. TCR V-J signatures able to tell the groups apart were searched for in a discovery cohort of 90 to 100 patients, of whom more than 40 had Graves' ophthalmopathy and 57 had stable Graves' hyperthyroidism. Whether ophthalmopathy could be predicted prospectively was tested in an independent validation cohort made up of under 20 hyperthyroidism patients plus 17 patients who later progressed to ophthalmopathy. The 95 to 100 discovery patients were randomly split 7:3 into training and test sets. Thyroid tissue and blood T-cell repertoires from roughly six Graves' hyperthyroidism patients were also compared in the study. After blood sampling, hyperthyroidism patients were treated with methimazole at a starting dose of 30 mg daily, and ophthalmopathy patients were treated with high-dose intravenous methylprednisolone. The paper describes TCR Vbeta CDR3 sequencing of more than 120 peripheral blood samples, made up of roughly 45 ophthalmopathy patients, over 70 hyperthyroidism patients and 17 progressor patients. The paper's findings and limits, for the study overall: In validation, progression to ophthalmopathy was predicted by the model with 65% to 71% sensitivity and nearly 75% specificity, a median of roughly 6 months before onset. Blood samples also contained most of the expanded thyroid clonotypes (frequency above 0.001), which suggests that blood repertoires may reflect thyroid immune responses. No statistical method was used to set the sample size in advance, and investigators knew the group allocation. Ophthalmopathy was separated from stable hyperthyroidism by a 13 V-J signature model, with about 88% sensitivity and 81% to 82% specificity obtained in cross-validation and 80%/75% obtained in testing.

The TCR beta CDR3 regions were amplified from the RNA transcripts. For the first round of RT-PCR on the TCR CDR3, the HTBI primer set was used together with the Qiagen OneStep RT-PCR kit. Libraries were constructed in a second round of multiplex PCR, after which size selection and purification were carried out. Paired-end sequencing of the libraries was performed with 100 bp reads on an Illumina HiSeq2000. In the source study's methods: Raw data were processed with SOAPnuke, discarding reads with adapters, uncalled bases, mean Phred below 15, or no exact constant-primer or identifier match. COPE v1.2.5 was used to merge high-quality paired reads, and clonotypes were defined as unique nucleotide sequences. MiTCR v1.1 was used to align clonotypes to the IMGT TRBV, TRBD and TRBJ reference segments. Only V-J combinations with frequency above 0.0001, covering roughly 99% of repertoires, were analysed. The TCS score was defined as the ratio of F50 (clonal expansion) to E x V (chaos), calculated using BLOSUM62-based TCRdist between CDR3 peptides within each V-J. Welch's t-statistics and random forest reduced several hundred V-J features to roughly 13, which were used in a naive Bayes classifier (R e1071). The public reads were reanalyzed by TCRdb: fastp trimming at Q25, MiXCR alignment, in-frame beta chains only. Entries that share a CDR3 protein sequence are merged under the most common genes and DNA. TCRdb assigned the V and J calls; the authors' analysis was not used. The sample has 350,000 to 400,000 distinct CDR3 sequences on record, about 20% of them singletons. The top ten clones comprise approximately 4% of the sample.

This clonotype came up many times. It lacks a known antigen. The sample holds no much larger clone one base away, and base qualities are not on file. The CDR3 spans 14 residues, from the cysteine through the phenylalanine. The entry retains the CDR3 DNA only, 42 bases that are in frame from base 1. V lost 3 bases and J lost 3 bases; the stretch between them is 14 bases long. From the germline V gene (reference sequence), CDR1 is DFQATT and CDR2 is SNEGSKA. Graves' hyperthyroidism was defined as stable when no progression to ophthalmopathy occurred over 18 months of follow-up. Hyperthyroidism patients were newly diagnosed, with disease duration under 2 months, and aged 18 to 65 years. Patients with uncontrolled infections, other autoimmune diseases, pregnancy or lactation were excluded. Diagnoses relied on clinical symptoms, serum thyroxine and TRAb, thyroid ultrasound and orbital computed tomography. PBMCs were isolated from about 9.1 ml of fresh peripheral blood by Ficoll-Paque density gradient centrifugation. Total RNA was extracted with Trizol reagent, and quality was checked on an Agilent 2100 Bioanalyzer.

The sequence is built from TRBV20-1 and TRBJ1-1; matching of 6 bases hints at TRBD1 as the D gene. The sequenced sample was blood. This TCR was recovered from a woman between 18 and 29 years old with Graves' hyperthyroidism. The nucleotides are TGCAGTGCTAGCCCGGGACACCCGTACACTGAAGCTTTCTTT. Its protein product is CSASPGHPYTEAFF.